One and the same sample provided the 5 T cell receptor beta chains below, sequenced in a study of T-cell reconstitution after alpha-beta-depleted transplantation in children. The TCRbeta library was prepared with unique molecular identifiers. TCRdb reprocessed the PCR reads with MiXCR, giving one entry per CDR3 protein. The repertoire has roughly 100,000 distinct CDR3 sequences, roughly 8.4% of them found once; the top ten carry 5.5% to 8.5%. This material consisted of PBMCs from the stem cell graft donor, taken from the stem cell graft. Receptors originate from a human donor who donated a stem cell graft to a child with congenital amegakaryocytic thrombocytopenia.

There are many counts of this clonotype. CDR3 sequence (DNA): TGTGCCAGCAGTCCTCGGACAGGGGGCTACACTGAAGCTTTCTTT. Translated, it gives CASSPRTGGYTEAFF. The chain has TRBV28 and TRBJ1-1, with TRBD1 identical over 11 bases. The V gene's germline CDR1 is MDHEN and CDR2 SYDVKM. The ends lost 5 bases at V and 3 bases at J; junction bases unmatched: 5. This CDR3 is 15 amino acids long.

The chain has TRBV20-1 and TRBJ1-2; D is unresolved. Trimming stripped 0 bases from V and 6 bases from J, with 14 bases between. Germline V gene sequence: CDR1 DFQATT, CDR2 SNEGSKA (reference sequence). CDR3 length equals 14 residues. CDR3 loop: CSARDQGRPDGYTF. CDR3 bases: TGCAGTGCTAGAGATCAAGGGAGGCCCGATGGCTACACCTTC.

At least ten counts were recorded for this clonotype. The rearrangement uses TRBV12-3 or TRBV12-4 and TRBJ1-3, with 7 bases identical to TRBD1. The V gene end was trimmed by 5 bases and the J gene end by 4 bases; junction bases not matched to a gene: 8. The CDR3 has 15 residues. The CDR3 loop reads CASSRQGSSGNTIYF. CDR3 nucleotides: TGTGCCAGCAGTCGACAGGGATCGTCCGGAAACACCATATATTTT.

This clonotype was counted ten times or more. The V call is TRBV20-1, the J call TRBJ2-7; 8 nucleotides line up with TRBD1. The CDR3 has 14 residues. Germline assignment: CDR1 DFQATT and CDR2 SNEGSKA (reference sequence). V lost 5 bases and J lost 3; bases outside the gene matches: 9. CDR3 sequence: CSAPMTGVVYEQYF. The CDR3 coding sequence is TGCAGTGCTCCTATGACAGGGGTGGTCTACGAGCAGTACTTC.

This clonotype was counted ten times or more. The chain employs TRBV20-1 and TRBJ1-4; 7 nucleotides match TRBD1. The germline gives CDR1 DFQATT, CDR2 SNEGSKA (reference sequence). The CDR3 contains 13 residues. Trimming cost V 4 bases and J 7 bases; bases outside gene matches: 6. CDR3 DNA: TGCAGTGCTACGACAGGGATAAGTGAAAAACTGTTTTTT. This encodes CSATTGISEKLFF.